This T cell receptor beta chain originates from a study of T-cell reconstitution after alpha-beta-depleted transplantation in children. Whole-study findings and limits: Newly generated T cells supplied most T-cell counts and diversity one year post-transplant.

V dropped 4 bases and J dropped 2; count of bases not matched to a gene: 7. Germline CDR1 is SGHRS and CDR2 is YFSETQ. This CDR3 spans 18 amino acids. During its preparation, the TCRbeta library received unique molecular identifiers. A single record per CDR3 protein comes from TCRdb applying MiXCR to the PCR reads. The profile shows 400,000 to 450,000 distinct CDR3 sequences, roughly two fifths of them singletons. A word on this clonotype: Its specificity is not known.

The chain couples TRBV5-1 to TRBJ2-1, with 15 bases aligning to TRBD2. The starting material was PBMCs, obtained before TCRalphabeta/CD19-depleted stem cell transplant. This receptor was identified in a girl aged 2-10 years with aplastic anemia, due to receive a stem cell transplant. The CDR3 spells CASSIGLAGGRPYNEQFF. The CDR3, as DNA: TGCGCCAGCAGCATAGGACTAGCGGGAGGGCGGCCCTACAATGAGCAGTTCTTC.